This T cell receptor (beta chain) was found in a study of blood T cells in healthy people across ages. The germline gives CDR1 WNHNN, CDR2 SYGVQD (reference sequence). The V end was cut by 5 bases, the J end by 4 bases, with 9 bases between. The CDR3 covers 13 residues. Primers used in a second PCR of about 6 to 11 cycles were a sample-barcoded 5' primer and a J-beta primer mix. TCRdb reprocessed the 5' RACE reads with MiXCR, giving one entry per CDR3 protein. The table has about 970,000 distinct CDR3 sequences, about 53% seen once; the top ten hold about 22%. This clonotype originated in a woman aged 60 to 75 in good health. Sequenced sample: blood. This chain links TRBV10-1 with TRBJ2-1; D gene unclear. CDR3 DNA sequence: TGCGCCAGCAGTAACGGGCTATACAATGAGCAGTTCTTC. This codes for CASSNGLYNEQFF.